These T cell receptor beta chains were read from a single sample in a study of T cell responses to AZD1222 COVID-19 vaccine. Here immunoSEQ multiplex PCR was the method, and the copy in TCRdb shows in-frame clones only, minus some. Seen here are 100,000 to 150,000 clones, about 90% observed once, and the top ten hold around 5.6%. The material sequenced was peripheral blood, taken on day 0 of AZD1222 vaccination. The receptors derive from an adult in good health. Both conserved end residues are part of each CDR3. A D gene is named only where the DNA matches it firmly. Clone size is given for some rows only: seen once, a few or many times, or a class if the clone is expanded.

>.|TRBJ2-2|.|TRBV6-2/TRBV6-3
TGTGCCAGCAGTTCAGACGCCGGGGAGCTGTTTTTT
CASSSDAGELFF
>few|TRBJ2-1|TRBD2|TRBV9
TGTGCCAGCAGCCGGGCGGGGGGGCCGAATGAGCAGTTCTTC
CASSRAGGPNEQFF
>.|TRBJ2-2|TRBD2|TRBV3-1/TRBV3-2
TGTGCCAGCAGCCAAGATTTGCGGGGGGGCCCGGCGAACACCGGGGAGCTGTTTTTT
CASSQDLRGGPANTGELFF
>.|TRBJ2-3|.|TRBV19
TGTGCCAGTAGTAGCTATGAAACGCAGTATTTT
CASSSYETQYF
>.|TRBJ2-1|.|TRBV24-1
TGTGCCACCAGTGATAACAGTTGGAATGAGCAGTTCTTC
CATSDNSWNEQFF
>.|TRBJ1-2|TRBD1|TRBV30
TGTGCCCAGTCCCCAGGGGGCTCCAACTATGGCTACACCTTC
CAQSPGGSNYGYTF
>.|TRBJ1-1|.|TRBV19
TGTGCCAGCAGTCACATTGAAGGGGCGTCGAACACTGAAGCTTTCTTT
CASSHIEGASNTEAFF
>.|TRBJ1-4|TRBD1|TRBV5-1
TGCGCCAGCAGCCTACAAGGGACAGTAACTAATGAAAAACTGTTTTTT
CASSLQGTVTNEKLFF
>few|TRBJ2-7|.|TRBV4-1
TGCGCCAGCAGCCCGGTCGTCACAACGGCCATCTACGAGCAGTACTTC
CASSPVVTTAIYEQYF
>.|TRBJ2-7|TRBD2|TRBV6-1
TGTGCCAGCAGTGAATTAGGACTAGCGTTCGAGCAGTACTTC
CASSELGLAFEQYF
>once|TRBJ2-1|.|TRBV9
TGTGCCAGCAGCGCCCGTTTTTCTGGGGCTGAGCAGTTCTTC
CASSARFSGAEQFF
>.|TRBJ2-7|.|TRBV6-1
TGTGCCAGCAGTGAAGCTCTATCCCCCTACGAGCAGTACTTC
CASSEALSPYEQYF
>.|TRBJ2-5|TRBD2|TRBV5-1
TGCGCCAGCAGCTTAGCGGGGTCGTACCAAGAGACCCAGTACTTC
CASSLAGSYQETQYF
>.|TRBJ1-3|.|TRBV18
TGTGCCACCCAAGAAACCCGGTGGGGCACCATATATTTT
CATQETRWGTIYF
>.|TRBJ2-3|TRBD2|TRBV11-2
TGTGCCAGCAGCTTAATCGCGGGAGTTAACGCAGATACGCAGTATTTT
CASSLIAGVNADTQYF
>.|TRBJ1-5|.|TRBV6-5
TGTGCCAGCAGTAGCAATCAGCCCCAGCATTTT
CASSSNQPQHF
>.|TRBJ2-5|.|TRBV3-1/TRBV3-2
TGTGCCAGCAGCCCAAGTACCCAAGAGACCCAGTACTTC
CASSPSTQETQYF
>.|TRBJ1-5|.|TRBV7-6
TGTGCCAGCAGCCCTATAAATCAGCCCCAGCATTTT
CASSPINQPQHF
>.|TRBJ2-3|.|TRBV5-4
TGTGCCAGCAGCTTGTCTCGGGGAGGGAGGGGGTTTCAAGATACGCAGTATTTT
CASSLSRGGRGFQDTQYF
>.|TRBJ2-2|.|TRBV9
TGTGCCAGCAGCGTAGAGGCATGGAACACCGGGGAGCTGTTTTTT
CASSVEAWNTGELFF
>.|TRBJ2-3|TRBD1|TRBV5-5
TGTGCCAGCAGCTTCGCAGGGACAGGGGGCCCAGATACGCAGTATTTT
CASSFAGTGGPDTQYF
>few|TRBJ2-1|.|TRBV28
TGTGCCAGCAGATCGGGACACAATGAGCAGTTCTTC
CASRSGHNEQFF
>.|TRBJ1-6|TRBD1|TRBV9
TGTGCCAGCAGCCCCCAGGGGGAGGGTTCACCCCTCCACTTT
CASSPQGEGSPLHF
>.|TRBJ1-2|.|TRBV6-5
TGTGCCAGCACAAGGGCCGGGAATGCCTTAGGCTACACCTTC
CASTRAGNALGYTF
>.|TRBJ2-3|TRBD2|TRBV5-1
TGCGCCTCAATGGGGACTAGCGGGGACACAGATACGCAGTATTTT
CASMGTSGDTDTQYF
>.|TRBJ2-7|TRBD2|TRBV27
TGTGCCAGCAGTTTGGGACTAGCGGGAGTAGGCGAGCAGTACTTC
CASSLGLAGVGEQYF
>.|TRBJ2-2|.|TRBV5-1
TGCGCCAGCAGCTTGGAGTCAGGAAACACCGGGGAGCTGTTTTTT
CASSLESGNTGELFF
>.|TRBJ2-5|.|TRBV2
TGTGCCAGCCAATCAAAGACAGTCGGGGAGACCCAGTACTTC
CASQSKTVGETQYF
>.|TRBJ1-3|.|TRBV19
TGTGCCAGTACCGATTCGCCCCGGACTTTTTTCTCTGGAAACACCATATATTTT
CASTDSPRTFFSGNTIYF
>few|TRBJ1-3|.|TRBV5-1
TGCGCCAGCAGCGACGCGGGGCTCCACTCTGGAAACACCATATATTTT
CASSDAGLHSGNTIYF
>.|TRBJ2-1|TRBD2|TRBV13
TGTGCCAGCAGGGCCGGGACTAGCGAGTCCGATGAGCAGTTCTTC
CASRAGTSESDEQFF
>.|TRBJ1-6|.|TRBV6-2/TRBV6-3
TGTGCCAGCAGCCGCAGGGTTTCACCCCTCCACTTT
CASSRRVSPLHF
>.|TRBJ1-5|.|TRBV12-3/TRBV12-4
TGTGCCAGCAGTTTAGGCAGGTATCAGCCCCAGCATTTT
CASSLGRYQPQHF
>.|TRBJ2-7|.|TRBV19
TGTGCCAGTAGTTCGCCCTATACTGGGAGCTCCTACGAGCAGTACTTC
CASSSPYTGSSYEQYF
>.|TRBJ1-1|.|TRBV5-4
TGTGCCAGCAGCCCAGGGGTAGGTGTGGGGATGAAAAACACTGAAGCTTTCTTT
CASSPGVGVGMKNTEAFF
>.|TRBJ1-5|.|TRBV3-1/TRBV3-2
TGTGCCAGCAGCCCCTCCCAGGCTAGCAATCAGCCCCAGCATTTT
CASSPSQASNQPQHF
>.|TRBJ1-1|.|TRBV7-8
TGTGCCAGCAGCCCAATTGGGGGGGCTTACACTGAAGCTTTCTTT
CASSPIGGAYTEAFF
>.|TRBJ2-2|TRBD2|TRBV5-1
TGCGCCAGCAGCAGACTAGCGGGAGGGCCGAACACCGGGGAGCTGTTTTTT
CASSRLAGGPNTGELFF
>.|TRBJ2-7|.|TRBV7-9
TGTGCCAGCAGCTTAGGGGTTCAACAGGGAACCTACGAGCAGTACTTC
CASSLGVQQGTYEQYF
>.|TRBJ1-4|.|TRBV4-1
TGCGCCAGCAGCCAAGAGGGAAGGGGAGTTGAAAAACTGTTTTTT
CASSQEGRGVEKLFF
>.|TRBJ1-1|.|TRBV18
TGTGCCAGCTCCCCCGGGCCCCTCTTCGCATCAGCTTTCTTT
CASSPGPLFASAFF
>.|TRBJ1-6|.|TRBV5-1
TGCGCCAGCAGCTTAGAAAGTTTTTCACCCCTCCACTTT
CASSLESFSPLHF
>.|TRBJ1-2|.|TRBV12-3/TRBV12-4
TGTGCCAGCAGTTTGGTATCTAACTATGGCTACACCTTC
CASSLVSNYGYTF
>few|TRBJ2-7|.|TRBV4-2
TGTGCCAGCAGCCAAGATAATCCGGGTCAGGGATCTCCCTACGAGCAGTACTTC
CASSQDNPGQGSPYEQYF
>.|TRBJ2-7|.|TRBV29-1
TGCAGCGTTTCCGAGGGGGGTTACGAGCAGTACTTC
CSVSEGGYEQYF
>.|TRBJ1-5|.|TRBV6-1
TGTGCCAGCAGTGAAAACACAGAGGGTAATCAGCCCCAGCATTTT
CASSENTEGNQPQHF
>.|TRBJ1-1|TRBD1|TRBV3-1/TRBV3-2
TGTGCCAGCAGCCAATATACAGGGGGTGGGAACACTGAAGCTTTCTTT
CASSQYTGGGNTEAFF
>.|TRBJ2-7|.|TRBV5-1
TGCGCCAGCAGCTTGACGCCGGCCTCCTACGAGCAGTACTTC
CASSLTPASYEQYF
>.|TRBJ1-3|TRBD1|TRBV11-3
TGTGCCAGCAATCTCCGGTCCCAGGGGGAAAACACCATATATTTT
CASNLRSQGENTIYF
>once|TRBJ2-2|.|TRBV7-9
TGTGCCAGCAGCCTTGGGGCAGGGATCACCGGGGAGCTGTTTTTT
CASSLGAGITGELFF
>.|TRBJ1-6|.|TRBV7-8
TGTGCCAGCAGCCCCGGGGACCCGGCGGCACCCCTCCACTTT
CASSPGDPAAPLHF
>.|TRBJ2-2|TRBD1|TRBV9
TGTGCCAGCAGCGTAGGGACAGGGGGCGCGTCCGGGGAGCTGTTTTTT
CASSVGTGGASGELFF
>.|TRBJ2-7|.|TRBV28
TGTGCCAGCCGGGCTGGAGGCCCTTGGGAGCAGTACTTC
CASRAGGPWEQYF
>.|TRBJ1-1|.|TRBV5-6
TGTGCCAGCAGCCCCCTTTCAGGGGTTACTCGGAGCACTGAAGCTTTCTTT
CASSPLSGVTRSTEAFF
>.|TRBJ1-6|TRBD1|TRBV12-3/TRBV12-4
TGTGCCAGCAGACGGGACAGCCATTCACCCCTCCACTTT
CASRRDSHSPLHF